The clone carrying this T cell receptor (beta chain) came up once. Its antigen is undetermined. The size of this beta chain means little, since it is a stray read in a library made for alpha chains. The source of the sample is a study of spatial heterogeneity in lung cancer. About the research overall: Each distinct TCR and UMI combination averaged more than ten appearances in raw reads.

TCRdb called the 5' RACE reads again in MiXCR, with one record for every CDR3 protein. This table has around 250 distinct CDR3 sequences, 40% to 55% appearing once. Trimming took off 0 bases at V and 4 bases at J, with 11 bases between the two ends. The CDR3 consists of 14 residues. The germline V gene has CDR1 DFQATT and CDR2 SNEGSKA (reference sequence). Findings and caveats of the study: The estimate shows that only approximately 7% of tumor T cells were covered for alpha and roughly 13% for beta chains. In tumors, expanded intratumoral alpha and beta TCR counts tracked mutation counts.

As for time point: sample taken at primary tumor resection. Extraction of whole RNA from tumor, nontumor lung or frozen PBMC preceded unsorted sequencing. J is TRBJ2-3 and V is TRBV20-1; no clear D gene. Material: lung tumor tissue, obtained at surgery. This clonotype originated in a male donor with early-stage non-small cell lung cancer. The CDR3 DNA sequence: TGCAGTGCTAGAGATCAAGGCCAAGCAGATACGCAGTATTTT. It encodes CSARDQGQADTQYF.